This section outlines one T cell receptor (beta chain) sequence together with its context. Its antigen is still unknown. Treatment specified: AdE1-LMPpoly-expanded autologous EBV-specific T-cell therapy followed by anti-PD-1 nivolumab. The table came from immunoSEQ multiplex PCR; TCRdb's copy has only in-frame clones and leaves some out. Of more than 20,000 clones detected, 65% to 85% appear once; the ten largest clones hold roughly 24%. The CDR3 is made up of 15 amino acids. Looked up from germline, CDR1 is SEHNR and CDR2 is FQNEAQ (reference sequence). The germline V and J ends were trimmed by 5 bases and 8 bases, with 21 bases remaining between them. This record belongs to a study of EBV T-cell therapy then PD-1 blockade in nasopharyngeal carcinoma.

The chain combines TRBV7-9 with TRBJ1-2; no clear D. The clonotype originates from a man between 35 and 55 years old with nasopharyngeal carcinoma. The input for sequencing was CD8+ T cells from blood, taken at day -245 from a patient whose treatment included autologous EBV-specific T cells and nivolumab. CDR3 protein: CASSPKGRRLFGYTF. CDR3 nucleotides: TGTGCCAGCAGCCCAAAGGGCAGGCGCCTATTCGGCTACACCTTC.